This TCR beta chain emerged from a study of OX40 agonist ivuxolimab in advanced cancers. This clone was detected only once. Its cognate antigen is unknown. Study-level findings and limits: Compared with others, partial responders at 0.1-3.0 mg/kg displayed clonal expansion among the lowest. CD8+ T cells (on average) carried more expanded clones than CD4+ T cells.

Assay used: immunoSEQ multiplex PCR; TCRdb lists only in-frame clones, some missing. This sample carries tens of thousands of clones, about three quarters of them seen once, and the ten largest clones take about 16%. The germline V gene encodes CDR1 SGHNT and CDR2 YENEEA. The CDR3 is made up of 13 amino acids. Trimming took 0 bases from V and 6 from J, leaving 5 bases between them. This sequence was found in an adult with an advanced solid tumor such as melanoma, head and neck, liver or kidney cancer. The genes are TRBV11-3 and TRBJ2-2; no firm D call. The specimen comprised CD4+ or CD8+ T cells sorted from blood, sampled in a trial of the OX40 agonist ivuxolimab. CDR3 sequence: CASSLDFAGELFF. In DNA, the CDR3 is TGTGCCAGCAGCTTAGATTTTGCCGGGGAGCTGTTTTTT.